The 22 T cell receptor beta chains below all came from one sample that was sequenced in a study of blood T cells in healthy people across ages. Combining a sample-barcoded 5' primer with a J-beta primer mix, a second PCR ran for about 6 to 12 cycles. TCRdb re-called the 5' RACE reads with MiXCR, one entry per CDR3 protein. The sample includes around 970,000 distinct CDR3 sequences, approximately 50% of them seen just once. The specimen was blood. The receptors come from an older woman in good health.

V gene TRBV28 combines with J gene TRBJ2-7, with D perhaps given as TRBD1 or TRBD2 (5 bases each). The germline V gene encodes CDR1 MDHEN and CDR2 SYDVKM. The CDR3 consists of 12 residues. V lost 10 bases and J 2 bases, leaving 12 bases between the germline ends. The CDR3 reads CATSGRTYEQYF. The DNA for the CDR3 is TGTGCCACTTCGGGGCGGACCTACGAGCAGTACTTC.

The V gene is TRBV20-1, the J gene TRBJ2-7, with 7 bases aligning to TRBD1. CDR1 DFQATT and CDR2 SNEGSKA come from the germline V gene (reference sequence). This CDR3 has 14 residues. With V trimmed by 5 bases and J by 10 bases, 17 bases remained unmatched. CDR3 DNA sequence: TGCAGTGCTCCACAAACGGGACAGCGATCGCCACAGTACTTC. Amino acid sequence: CSAPQTGQRSPQYF.

As regards this clonotype: Since a much larger clone is just one base distant, this may be a read error. V gene TRBV29-1 combines with J gene TRBJ1-1, with a weak D call TRBD1 (6 bases). Per the germline V gene, CDR1 is SQVTM and CDR2 is ANQGSEA. Trimming took off 2 bases at V and 2 bases at J, with 12 bases between the two ends. CDR3 length: 14 amino acids. In DNA, the CDR3 is TGCAGCGTTGAAAGTGGGGACATTAACACTGAAGCTTTCTTT. The encoded protein is CSVESGDINTEAFF.

This clonotype was detected only a few times. V is TRBV5-1 and J is TRBJ1-2; D unclear. Germline V gene sequence: CDR1 SGHRS, CDR2 YFSETQ. V was clipped by 4 bases and J by 6 bases, with 10 bases between them. This CDR3 is 12 amino acids long. The CDR3 coding sequence is TGCGCCAGCAGCCAGTTCGAAGATGGCTACACCTTC. Its protein is CASSQFEDGYTF.

This chain joins TRBV7-2 and TRBJ2-7, with 7 bases that match TRBD1. CDR1 and CDR2 from the germline V gene are SGHTA and FQGNSA. This CDR3 is built from 15 residues. J gave up 5 bases and V 0 bases, and 7 bases lay outside the gene matches. Here the CDR3 DNA reads TGTGCCAGCAGCTTAGCAGGGGGCGCGTCCAACGAGCAGTACTTC. This encodes CASSLAGGASNEQYF.

This chain links TRBV6-2 or TRBV6-3 with TRBJ1-5, with a tentative D call TRBD1 (5 bases). The ends were cut back, 6 bases at V and 2 bases at J, with 11 bases in the middle. The CDR3 contains 14 residues. Germline V gives CDR1 MNHEY, CDR2 SVGEGT. The CDR3 DNA follows: TGTGCCAGCAGAGAGACGGGGCGCAATCAGCCCCAGCATTTT. Its protein is CASRETGRNQPQHF.

This clonotype has a single count. The chain joins TRBV4-2 to TRBJ1-2; D not certain. Trimming shortened V by 0 bases and J by 0 bases, and 8 bases separated the two germline ends. CDR1 and CDR2 from the germline V gene are LGHNA and YNFKEQ. The CDR3 extends over 15 amino acids. CDR3 protein: CASSQDHQANYGYTF. CDR3 coding DNA: TGTGCCAGCAGCCAAGACCACCAGGCTAACTATGGCTACACCTTC.

Only a few counts were recorded for this clonotype. The chain recombines TRBV7-2 with TRBJ2-7; D is perhaps TRBD1 (6 bases). The CDR3 has 14 amino acids. Trimming left V 4 bases short and J 3 bases short, with 13 bases between. Germline values: CDR1 SGHTA, CDR2 FQGNSA. The CDR3 DNA sequence: TGTGCCAGCAGCTCCTACCGACAGGTCTACGAGCAGTACTTC. Its protein is CASSSYRQVYEQYF.

The rearrangement links TRBV28 to TRBJ2-5; D remains ambiguous. Per germline, CDR1 MDHEN and CDR2 SYDVKM. The CDR3 extends over 12 amino acids. The germline V and J ends were trimmed by 6 bases and 4 bases, with 9 bases remaining between them. The CDR3 region is CASSWTLETQYF. Here the CDR3 DNA reads TGTGCCAGCAGCTGGACCTTAGAGACCCAGTACTTC.

This chain connects TRBV29-1 to TRBJ2-1; TRBD1 is a possible D gene (6 bases). The CDR3 length is 12 residues. Per the germline V gene, CDR1 is SQVTM and CDR2 is ANQGSEA. V lost 8 bases, J lost 3 bases, and 11 bases lay in between. The CDR3 DNA reads TGCAGCTACAGGGTACGCTACAATGAGCAGTTCTTC. This gives the protein CSYRVRYNEQFF.

The chain recombines TRBV28 with TRBJ1-1, with unresolved D. CDR3 size: 14 residues. Germline assignment: CDR1 MDHEN and CDR2 SYDVKM. The V end was cut by 6 bases, the J end by 8 bases, with 19 bases between. The CDR3 region is CASSSEGPLTEAFF. The CDR3, as DNA: TGTGCCAGCAGCTCTGAAGGGCCGCTGACGGAAGCTTTCTTT.

This clonotype came up once. The chain links TRBV28 to TRBJ1-1; D not certain. V lost 4 bases, J lost 5 bases, and 8 bases lay in between. Germline V gene data show CDR1 as MDHEN and CDR2 as SYDVKM. The CDR3 is 12 amino acids. CDR3 in amino acids: CASSSPKTEAFF. CDR3 in DNA: TGTGCCAGCAGTTCCCCGAAGACTGAAGCTTTCTTT.

The chain links TRBV4-1 to TRBJ2-1, with 10 positions matching TRBD2. CDR1 is MGHRA and CDR2 is YSYEKL in the germline V gene. The V and J ends lost 4 bases and 4 bases, in that order; junction bases with no gene match: 4. This CDR3 contains 15 residues. The CDR3 loop reads CASSLSGLAYNEQFF. In nucleotides, the CDR3 is TGCGCCAGCAGCCTTTCGGGACTAGCGTACAATGAGCAGTTCTTC.

The chain joins TRBV6-5 to TRBJ2-5; maybe TRBD1 (5 bases). Germline CDR1 is MNHEY and CDR2 is SVGAGI. Trimming stripped 7 bases from V and 11 bases from J, with 26 bases between. The CDR3 runs 15 residues. The CDR3 nucleotides are TGTGCCAGCACTAGGAGTACAGGTATACAAAATGAGCAGTACTTC. Translated, it gives CASTRSTGIQNEQYF.

This clonotype was seen more than once but under ten times. V is TRBV4-2 and J is TRBJ2-7; D unresolved. The CDR3 length is 11 residues. Germline CDR1 is LGHNA and CDR2 is YNFKEQ. The V gene lost 6 bases and the J gene lost 4 bases, with 7 bases spanning the gap. The CDR3 protein is CASSHQYEQYF. The CDR3 DNA reads TGTGCCAGCAGTCATCAGTACGAGCAGTACTTC.

The V call is TRBV10-3, the J call TRBJ2-5; D tentatively fits TRBD1 or TRBD2 (5 bases each). Trimming stripped 7 bases from V and 1 base from J, with 10 bases between. CDR1 and CDR2 (germline): ENHRY, SYGVKD. The CDR3 extends over 13 amino acids. CDR3: CAIKGPIQETQYF. The CDR3 DNA reads TGTGCCATCAAGGGACCGATCCAAGAGACCCAGTACTTC.

Details on this clonotype: A read error may produce the germline difference seen at one junction end. This rearrangement joins TRBV18 to TRBJ2-7; 10 bases map to TRBD1. CDR3 size: 15 residues. Germline-derived CDR1 and CDR2 are KGHSH and LQKENI. CDR3: CASSPGQGESSEQYF. CDR3 in DNA: TGTGCCAGCTCACCAGGACAGGGGGAATCCTCCGAGCAGTACTTC. The full variable domain, rest sourced from reference TRBV18 and TRBJ2-7, is NAGVMQNPRHLVRRRGQEARLRCSPMKGHSHVYWYRQLPEEGLKFMVYLQKENIIDESGMPKERFSAEFPKEGPSILRIQQVVRGDSAAYFCASSPGQGESSEQYFGPGTRLTVT.

The V call is TRBV7-2, the J call TRBJ2-3; TRBD1 or TRBD2 may be the D gene (5 bases each). From germline, CDR1 is SGHTA and CDR2 FQGNSA. CDR3 length equals 16 residues. The V and J ends lost 2 bases and 5 bases respectively, with 17 bases between them. In DNA form, the CDR3 reads TGTGCCAGCAGCTTAAGACGGGACCTAGGTGAAGATACGCAGTATTTT. Translating gives CASSLRRDLGEDTQYF.

This clonotype was observed a few times. The V call is TRBV7-7, the J call TRBJ2-5; TRBD1 aligns across 7 bases. The CDR3 consists of 18 residues. Germline CDR1 SSHAT, CDR2 FNYEAQ (reference sequence). V was pared by 1 base and J by 4 bases, with 15 bases of the junction left unmatched. The CDR3, as DNA: TGTGCCAGCAGCTTAGGTGGATCGCACAGGGGCGGCAGAGAGACCCAGTACTTC. Protein sequence: CASSLGGSHRGGRETQYF.

DNA for the CDR3: TGTGCCAGCAAGCTGGGAAGTGAGACCCAGTACTTC. Translated, it gives CASKLGSETQYF. The chain carries TRBV2 and TRBJ2-5, with D hard to call. V shed 7 bases and J shed 5 bases, with 11 bases lying between them. The CDR3 sequence is 12 residues long. Germline lookup yields CDR1 SNHLY and CDR2 FYNNEI.

The chain recombines TRBV27 with TRBJ2-1; 8 bases agree with TRBD2. V lost 3 bases, J lost 6 bases, and 7 bases stayed unmatched. In germline, CDR1 is MNHEY, CDR2 SMNVEV (reference sequence). The CDR3 extends over 15 amino acids. CDR3 sequence: CASSFDGRVVNEQFF. The DNA for the CDR3 is TGTGCCAGCAGTTTCGACGGGAGGGTTGTCAATGAGCAGTTCTTC.

The chain joins TRBV12-3 or TRBV12-4 to TRBJ2-6, with D possibly being TRBD1 (5 bases). Trimming cost V 11 bases and J 3 bases, with 11 bases left between them. The CDR3 sequence is 13 residues long. CDR3 region: CAPQGLGANVLTF. DNA of the CDR3: TGTGCCCCCCAGGGCCTTGGGGCCAACGTCCTGACTTTC.